This section outlines one T cell receptor beta chain sequence together with its context. The sample belongs to a study of blood T cells in healthy people across ages. A second PCR, run for about 7 to 11 cycles, used a sample-barcoded 5' primer plus a J-beta primer mix. Each CDR3 protein is one row after TCRdb ran MiXCR on the 5' RACE reads. The sample holds more than 1,000,000 distinct CDR3 sequences; roughly 24% are singletons and the top ten take less than 0.85%. This same sample was also taken into another study, of T cells of mothers and their children. From that report: From each mother came over 8.5 million TCR beta CDR3 reads, and from each child came a few million.

Sample: blood. The origin of this receptor is a girl between 2 and 10 years old in good health.

Here the CDR3 DNA reads TGTGCCACCAGCAGACTTAGCGGAGCCTCCTACGAGCAGTACTTC. It specifies CATSRLSGASYEQYF. V and J are TRBV15 and TRBJ2-7, with D perhaps matching TRBD2 (6 bases). CDR1 and CDR2 (germline): LNHNV, YYDKDF (reference sequence). This CDR3 is 15 amino acids long. The germline V and J ends were trimmed by 2 bases and 0 bases, with 11 bases remaining between them.